This T cell receptor beta chain was sequenced in a study of regulatory T cells in long-lasting Graves disease. Details on this clonotype: The antigen remains unidentified.

After removal of 2 bases from V and 4 bases from J, the junction contained 10 bases not matched to a gene. CDR3 size: 18 residues. Time point noted: newly diagnosed GD, antithyroid drugs for less than 3 months. PBMCs were the source of the RNA used for TCR sequencing. General observations from the study: The study found TRBV28, TRBJ1-2 and TRBJ2-5 favored in persistent disease.

CDR3 regions were amplified by Arm-PCR using iRepertoire HTBI primers to build TCR beta libraries. In TCRdb, the multiplex PCR reads were re-called with MiXCR into one record per CDR3 protein. The data contain about 540,000 distinct CDR3 sequences, around an eighth of them seen just once; the ten biggest clones take up roughly a tenth. The same specimen was also included in a second study, on T cells in Graves' hyperthyroidism and ophthalmopathy. That work adds: Patients counted as stable if ophthalmopathy did not develop within 18 months. A first-round RT-PCR of the TCR CDR3 used the HTBI primer set. Model predictions of ophthalmopathy came a median approximately 6.8 months before onset.

The gene calls are TRBV12-3 or TRBV12-4 and TRBJ2-3; TRBD1 matches 12 bases. This specimen was peripheral blood mononuclear cells (PBMCs), taken at new diagnosis, from a patient treated with antithyroid drugs. The receptor was derived from a man aged 25 to 40 with Graves disease. CDR3 amino acids: CASSLRVGQGARADTQYF. Here the CDR3 DNA reads TGTGCCAGCAGTTTAAGGGTGGGACAGGGGGCGCGTGCAGATACGCAGTATTTT.